The rows below give T cell receptor beta chains drawn from one sample of a study of cytomegalovirus exposure and HLA in healthy donors. Produced via immunoSEQ multiplex PCR; TCRdb's table is partial and in-frame only. This sample's table reports 30,000 to 35,000 clones. The sample was PBMCs. All receptors come from a woman in her thirties or forties in good health and CMV-seropositive. The CDR3 runs from the conserved cysteine through the conserved F or W. D genes are given only for firm matches. Size values are once, few and many counts, or a class for expanded clones, and some rows have none.

j_call clone_size d_call v_call cdr3_aa cdr3_nt
TRBJ2-1 - - TRBV7-9 CASSLAPRNEQFF TGTGCCAGCAGCTTAGCCCCCCGCAATGAGCAGTTCTTC
TRBJ1-1 - TRBD1 TRBV5-6 CASSPGTANTEAFF TGTGCCAGCAGCCCCGGGACAGCGAACACTGAAGCTTTCTTT
TRBJ2-5 - - TRBV27 CASSSFLQGETQYF TGTGCCAGCAGTTCATTTCTGCAGGGGGAGACCCAGTACTTC
TRBJ2-7 - - TRBV27 CASSLWQTGKVSYEQYF TGTGCCAGCAGTTTATGGCAGACTGGTAAAGTCTCCTACGAGCAGTACTTC
TRBJ2-5 - TRBD1 TRBV6-9 CASSYGQAIKTQYF TGTGCCAGCAGTTATGGACAGGCAATAAAGACCCAGTACTTC
TRBJ2-1 - TRBD2 TRBV9 CASSVEGLAASYNEQFF TGTGCCAGCAGCGTAGAGGGACTAGCGGCCTCCTACAATGAGCAGTTCTTC
TRBJ2-1 - - TRBV4-2 CASSVRLDEQFF TGTGCCAGCAGCGTCCGACTGGATGAGCAGTTCTTC
TRBJ2-6 - TRBD1 TRBV6-1 CASSGDREAGANVLTF TGTGCCAGCAGTGGGGACAGGGAAGCCGGGGCCAACGTCCTGACTTTC
TRBJ2-7 - - TRBV25-1 CASSDPRTRPLGNEQYF TGTGCCAGCAGTGACCCAAGAACTAGGCCGTTGGGGAACGAGCAGTACTTC
TRBJ1-1 - TRBD1 TRBV29-1 CSVGFRGRVYTEAFF TGCAGCGTTGGGTTCAGGGGGCGCGTATACACTGAAGCTTTCTTT
TRBJ1-1 - TRBD1 TRBV4-1 CASSVDRATEAFF TGCGCCAGCAGCGTTGACAGGGCCACTGAAGCTTTCTTT
TRBJ2-2 - TRBD2 TRBV4-1 CASSQGLAGGIVAGELFF TGCGCCAGCAGCCAAGGATTAGCGGGAGGGATTGTGGCCGGGGAGCTGTTTTTT
TRBJ2-7 - TRBD2 TRBV7-2 CASSRAGREGEQYF TGTGCCAGCAGCCGGGCCGGCAGGGAGGGCGAGCAGTACTTC
TRBJ2-7 - - TRBV7-9 CASSEARERAVYEQYF TGTGCCAGCAGCGAGGCCCGGGAAAGGGCCGTCTACGAGCAGTACTTC
TRBJ2-3 - TRBD2 TRBV4-3 CASSPGLAGGDTQYF TGCGCCAGCAGTCCGGGACTAGCAGGAGGGGATACGCAGTATTTT
TRBJ2-7 - - TRBV9 CASSVGTEAYEQYF TGTGCCAGCAGCGTAGGAACAGAAGCCTACGAGCAGTACTTC
TRBJ1-1 - TRBD1 TRBV6-6 CASSPYRGPMNTEAFF TGTGCCAGCAGTCCCTACAGGGGGCCAATGAACACTGAAGCTTTCTTT
TRBJ1-6 - - TRBV30 CAWSGTPGTLHF TGTGCCTGGAGCGGGACTCCGGGCACCCTCCACTTT
TRBJ2-7 - - TRBV4-1 CASSQDPREEQYF TGCGCCAGCAGCCAAGATCCCAGGGAAGAGCAGTACTTC
TRBJ2-1 - TRBD2 TRBV2 CASSKSGSGYNEQFF TGTGCCAGCAGTAAGAGCGGGAGTGGCTACAATGAGCAGTTCTTC
TRBJ2-7 - - TRBV10-1 CASSEVGHFPSCEQYF TGCGCCAGCAGTGAAGTGGGCCACTTCCCGAGTTGCGAGCAGTACTTC
TRBJ1-4 medium-sized TRBD1 TRBV19 CASRGDREKLFF TGTGCCAGTAGAGGGGACAGGGAAAAACTGTTTTTT
TRBJ2-5 - TRBD2 TRBV10-3 CAISELAGRGEYF TGTGCCATCAGTGAACTCGCGGGGAGGGGAGAGTACTTC
TRBJ1-2 - - TRBV10-1 CATNPVSF TGCGCTACAAACCCTGTGTCCTTC
TRBJ2-1 - TRBD2 TRBV19 CASSRAAGGPLDEQFF TGTGCCAGTAGTAGGGCAGCGGGAGGGCCTCTGGATGAGCAGTTCTTC
TRBJ1-1 - - TRBV5-1 CASSENTEAFF TGCGCCAGCAGCGAAAATACGGAGGCTTTCTTT